This T cell receptor (beta chain) was found in a study of beta chain features in type 1 diabetes. Study-wide results and limits: More deletions and fewer insertions at VDJ junctions were found in patients with type 1 diabetes. A cDNA-based sequencing approach could over-represent cells with high TCR expression. Moderate but significant shortening of TCRB CDR3s was recorded in all four CD4+ subsets from Type 1 diabetes patients. Naive, central memory and regulatory TCRB repertoires appeared more similar among patients than healthy donors.

CDR1 is SNHLY, CDR2 FYNNEI, per germline. Trimming removed 7 bases from V and 1 base from J, with 13 bases in between. This CDR3 comprises 14 residues. As regards this clone: Antigen specificity is unknown.

The entirety of the isolated RNA underwent reverse transcription, so expressed TCRB transcripts were sequenced. The study sequenced naive, central memory and regulatory T cell samples to an average of about 4 million reads. Clones were sequenced by immunoSEQ multiplex PCR, and TCRdb holds only the in-frame ones, with some missing. The table has some 250,000 clones, around 13% seen once; the top ten hold roughly 0.019%. Sequences were obtained from naive CD4+ T cells from blood. This chain connects TRBV2 to TRBJ1-1, with D perhaps matching TRBD1 (6 bases). The clonotype comes from a man aged 25-40 years with type 1 diabetes. This CDR3 is CASMGGAQNTEAFF. CDR3 DNA: TGTGCCAGCATGGGGGGGGCTCAGAACACTGAAGCTTTCTTT.